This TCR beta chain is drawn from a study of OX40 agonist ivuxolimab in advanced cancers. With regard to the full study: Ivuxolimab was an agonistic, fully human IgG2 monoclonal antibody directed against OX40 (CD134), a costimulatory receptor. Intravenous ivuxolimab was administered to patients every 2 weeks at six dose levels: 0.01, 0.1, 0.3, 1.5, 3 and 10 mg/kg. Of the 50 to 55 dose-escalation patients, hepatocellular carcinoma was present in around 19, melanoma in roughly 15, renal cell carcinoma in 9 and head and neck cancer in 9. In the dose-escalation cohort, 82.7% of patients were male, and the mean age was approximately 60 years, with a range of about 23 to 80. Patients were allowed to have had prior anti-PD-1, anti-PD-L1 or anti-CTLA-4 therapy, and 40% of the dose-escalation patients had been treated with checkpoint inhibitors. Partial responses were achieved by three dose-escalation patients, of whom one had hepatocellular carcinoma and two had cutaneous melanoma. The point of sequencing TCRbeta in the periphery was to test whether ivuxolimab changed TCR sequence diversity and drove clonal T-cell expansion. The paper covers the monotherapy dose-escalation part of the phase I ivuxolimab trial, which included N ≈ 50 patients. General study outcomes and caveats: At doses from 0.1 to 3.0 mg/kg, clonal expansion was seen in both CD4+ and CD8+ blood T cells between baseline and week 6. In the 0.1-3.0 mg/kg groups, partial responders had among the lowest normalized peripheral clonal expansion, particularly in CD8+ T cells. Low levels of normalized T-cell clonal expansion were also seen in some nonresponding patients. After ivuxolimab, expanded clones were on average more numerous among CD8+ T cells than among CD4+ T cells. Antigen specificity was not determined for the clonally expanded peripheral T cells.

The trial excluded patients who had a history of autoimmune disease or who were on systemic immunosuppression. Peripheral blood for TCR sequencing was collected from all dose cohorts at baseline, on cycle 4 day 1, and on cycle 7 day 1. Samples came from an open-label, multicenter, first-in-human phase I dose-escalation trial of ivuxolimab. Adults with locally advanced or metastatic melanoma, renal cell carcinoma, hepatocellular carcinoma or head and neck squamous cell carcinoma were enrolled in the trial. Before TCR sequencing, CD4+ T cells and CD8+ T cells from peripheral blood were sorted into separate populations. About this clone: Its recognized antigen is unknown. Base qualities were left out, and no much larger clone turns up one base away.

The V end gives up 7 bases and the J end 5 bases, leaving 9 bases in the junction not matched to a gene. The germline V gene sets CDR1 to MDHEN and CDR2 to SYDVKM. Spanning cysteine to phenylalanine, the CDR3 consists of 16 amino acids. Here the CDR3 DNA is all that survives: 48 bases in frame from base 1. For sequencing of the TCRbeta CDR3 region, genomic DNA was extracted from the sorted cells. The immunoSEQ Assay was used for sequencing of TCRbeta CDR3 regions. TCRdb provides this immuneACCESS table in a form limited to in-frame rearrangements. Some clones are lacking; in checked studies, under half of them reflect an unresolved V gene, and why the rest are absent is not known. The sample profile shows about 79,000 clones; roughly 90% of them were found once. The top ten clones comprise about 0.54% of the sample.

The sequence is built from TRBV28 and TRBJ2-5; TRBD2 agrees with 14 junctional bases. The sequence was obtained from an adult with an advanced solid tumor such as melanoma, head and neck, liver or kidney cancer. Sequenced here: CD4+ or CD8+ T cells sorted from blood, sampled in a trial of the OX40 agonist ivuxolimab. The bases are TGTGCCAGCACCGCCGGGACTAGCGGGAGTGGGGAGACCCAGTACTTC. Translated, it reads CASTAGTSGSGETQYF.